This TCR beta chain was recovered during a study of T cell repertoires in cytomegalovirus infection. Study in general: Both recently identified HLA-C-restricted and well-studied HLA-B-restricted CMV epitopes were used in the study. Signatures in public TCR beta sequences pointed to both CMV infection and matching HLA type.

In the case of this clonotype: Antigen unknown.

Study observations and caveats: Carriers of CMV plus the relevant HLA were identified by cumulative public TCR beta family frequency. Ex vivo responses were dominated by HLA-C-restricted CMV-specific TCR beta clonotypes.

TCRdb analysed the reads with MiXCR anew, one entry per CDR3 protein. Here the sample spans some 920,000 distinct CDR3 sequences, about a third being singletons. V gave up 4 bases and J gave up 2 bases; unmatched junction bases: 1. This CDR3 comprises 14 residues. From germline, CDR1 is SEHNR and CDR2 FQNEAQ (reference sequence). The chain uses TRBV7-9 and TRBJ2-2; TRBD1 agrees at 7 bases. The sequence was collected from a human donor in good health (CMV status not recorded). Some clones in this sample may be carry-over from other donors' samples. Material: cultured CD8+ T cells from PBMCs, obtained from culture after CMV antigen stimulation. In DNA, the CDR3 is TGTGCCAGCAGCTGGGACAGAAACACCGGGGAGCTGTTTTTT. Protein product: CASSWDRNTGELFF.